The source of this TCR beta chain is a study of blood T cell repertoires in COVID-19. Background on the study: From T cells, B-cell-depleted T cells, or PBMCs came the material, which was cDNA or gDNA.

V lost 8 bases and J 0 bases, leaving 9 bases between the germline ends. In germline, CDR1 is KGHDR, CDR2 SFDVKD. This CDR3 is 14 amino acids long. Original processing notes: Amplification of reference gene primers provided the estimated nucleated cell counts. TCRdb's table, derived via immunoSEQ multiplex PCR, lists solely in-frame clones and lacks some. The D gene and trimming were derived from the DNA, and the V and J assignments and clone size from that table. The table lists over 400,000 clones, more than 85% of them singletons. Recovered participants had two consecutive negative NP/OP PCR tests, healthcare professional clearance, or symptom resolution.

The specimen sequenced was PBMCs or T cells enriched from blood (not recorded which). The source is an older woman who had recovered from COVID-19. The V and J genes are TRBV24-1 and TRBJ2-2; D unresolved. The CDR3 protein is CATTSHANTGELFF. The DNA for the CDR3 is TGTGCCACCACCAGTCACGCGAACACCGGGGAGCTGTTTTTT.